These T cell receptor beta chains were read from a single sample in a study of prognosis after radiotherapy for stage I lung cancer. TCRdb analysed the multiplex PCR reads with MiXCR anew, one entry per CDR3 protein. The table has about 25,000 distinct CDR3 sequences, approximately 35% seen once. The source material was PBMCs, sampled before or after stereotactic body radiation therapy (not recorded which). The receptors stem from a donor over 45 with non-small cell lung cancer. Each CDR3 is given with its conserved first and last residue. The D gene is left open where the match is weak.

j_gene: TRBJ2-3; d_gene: NA; v_gene: TRBV12-5; CDR3aa: CASGLVTGGHVVDTQYF
j_gene: TRBJ2-7; d_gene: TRBD2; v_gene: TRBV18; CDR3aa: CASSPPSGRAGEQYF
j_gene: TRBJ2-1; d_gene: TRBD2; v_gene: TRBV5-1; CDR3aa: CASSLTGTSVYNEQFF
j_gene: TRBJ1-1; d_gene: NA; v_gene: TRBV12-5; CDR3aa: CVSGLVAIEAFF
j_gene: TRBJ2-2; d_gene: NA; v_gene: TRBV2; CDR3aa: CASSDRAGELFF
j_gene: TRBJ2-7; d_gene: TRBD2; v_gene: TRBV27; CDR3aa: CASRLTSGREQYF
j_gene: TRBJ1-1; d_gene: NA; v_gene: TRBV6-4; CDR3aa: CASSYSNGNTEAFF
j_gene: TRBJ2-7; d_gene: NA; v_gene: TRBV12-3/TRBV12-4; CDR3aa: CAISLGGWEQYF
j_gene: TRBJ2-3; d_gene: TRBD1; v_gene: TRBV24-1; CDR3aa: CATSDWDRDTDTQYF
j_gene: TRBJ1-4; d_gene: NA; v_gene: TRBV19; CDR3aa: CASSMALQAVNEKLFF
j_gene: TRBJ1-1; d_gene: NA; v_gene: TRBV29-1; CDR3aa: CSVQGVNTEAFF
j_gene: TRBJ1-1; d_gene: TRBD1; v_gene: TRBV25-1; CDR3aa: CASSELDRDGSFF
j_gene: TRBJ1-1; d_gene: NA; v_gene: TRBV7-2; CDR3aa: CASSLDSSAGAFF
j_gene: TRBJ1-1; d_gene: NA; v_gene: TRBV20-1; CDR3aa: CSAGASDTEAFF
j_gene: TRBJ2-1; d_gene: NA; v_gene: TRBV20-1; CDR3aa: CSASFSTRGDEQFF
j_gene: TRBJ1-2; d_gene: NA; v_gene: TRBV12-3/TRBV12-4; CDR3aa: CASSLGFNYGYTF
j_gene: TRBJ2-7; d_gene: NA; v_gene: TRBV12-3/TRBV12-4; CDR3aa: CASRDSSYEQYF
j_gene: TRBJ2-6; d_gene: NA; v_gene: TRBV10-3; CDR3aa: CAATTGRNSGANVLTF
j_gene: TRBJ1-2; d_gene: NA; v_gene: TRBV20-1; CDR3aa: CSASGGAGDYGYTF
j_gene: TRBJ2-7; d_gene: NA; v_gene: TRBV9; CDR3aa: CANSRTRTNPTYGQYF
j_gene: TRBJ2-7; d_gene: TRBD1; v_gene: TRBV19; CDR3aa: CASTRTGAAYGQYF
j_gene: TRBJ2-5; d_gene: NA; v_gene: TRBV19; CDR3aa: CASSIRADRETQYF
j_gene: TRBJ2-5; d_gene: NA; v_gene: TRBV6-2/TRBV6-3; CDR3aa: CASSFQETQYF
j_gene: TRBJ2-1; d_gene: NA; v_gene: TRBV19; CDR3aa: CASSIGGHEQFF
j_gene: TRBJ2-5; d_gene: TRBD2; v_gene: TRBV6-1; CDR3aa: CASSEPGLAGGEETQYF
j_gene: TRBJ1-2; d_gene: TRBD1; v_gene: TRBV4-1; CDR3aa: CASDKGTGIYGYTF
j_gene: TRBJ1-1; d_gene: NA; v_gene: TRBV28; CDR3aa: CASSFDRDTEAFF
j_gene: TRBJ2-1; d_gene: NA; v_gene: TRBV12-3/TRBV12-4; CDR3aa: CASSQRESYNEQFF
j_gene: TRBJ2-7; d_gene: TRBD2; v_gene: TRBV20-1; CDR3aa: CSAPKLAGGSAYEQYF
j_gene: TRBJ2-1; d_gene: TRBD1; v_gene: TRBV10-1; CDR3aa: CASNHGTGRSNEQFF
j_gene: TRBJ1-1; d_gene: NA; v_gene: TRBV3-1; CDR3aa: CASSQAGAGRYTEAFF
j_gene: TRBJ2-1; d_gene: TRBD2; v_gene: TRBV25-1; CDR3aa: CASRPGTSGRVYSEQFF
j_gene: TRBJ2-7; d_gene: TRBD1; v_gene: TRBV7-2; CDR3aa: CASSATGGPYEQYF
j_gene: TRBJ1-2; d_gene: TRBD1; v_gene: TRBV6-5; CDR3aa: CASSSNEGGGGYTF
j_gene: TRBJ1-1; d_gene: TRBD1; v_gene: TRBV24-1; CDR3aa: CATSDHGQGGTEAFF
j_gene: TRBJ2-3; d_gene: NA; v_gene: TRBV2; CDR3aa: CASSGTSTDTQYF